Listed here are 18 T cell receptor beta chains from one sample, sequenced in a study of Ad26.COV2.S vaccination and SARS-CoV-2 variants. Measured with immunoSEQ multiplex PCR; TCRdb has only the in-frame clones, and not every one. The sample holds about 97,000 clones, around 80% seen once. The source material was peripheral blood, sampled after recovery from COVID-19. All receptors come from a human donor who had recovered from COVID-19.

The V call is TRBV29-1, the J call TRBJ2-1; D gene unclear. Germline CDR1 and CDR2: SQVTM and ANQGSEA. With 6 bases removed from V and 5 bases from J, the gap between germline ends came to 11 bases. The CDR3 consists of 12 residues. CDR3 coding DNA: TGCAGCGTGCTTAAAGGTAACAATGAGCAGTTCTTC. Translation gives CSVLKGNNEQFF.

The DNA of the CDR3 is TGCGCCAGCAGACGGACGGAGAACACTGAAGCTTTCTTT. This gives the protein CASRRTENTEAFF. The J gene is TRBJ1-1, the V gene TRBV10-1; D not resolved. Trimming took off 6 bases at V and 1 base at J, with 9 bases between the two ends. This CDR3 region has 13 residues. The V gene's germline CDR1 is WNHNN and CDR2 SYGVQD (reference sequence).

This chain links TRBV7-2 with TRBJ1-3, with a possible D match to TRBD1 (6 bases). The CDR3 covers 14 residues. Germline V CDR1 and CDR2: SGHTA, FQGNSA. The germline V and J ends were trimmed by 4 bases and 2 bases, with 9 bases remaining between them. Here the CDR3 DNA reads TGTGCCAGCAGCTCCCGGGACACTGGAAACACCATATATTTT. It is translated as CASSSRDTGNTIYF.

The V call is TRBV6-1, the J call TRBJ1-4, with D possibly being TRBD1 (5 bases). The length of the CDR3 is 14 residues. Germline V lookup: CDR1 MNHNS, CDR2 SASEGT. Trimming pared 2 bases from V and 5 bases from J, leaving 9 bases between. CDR3 DNA: TGTGCCAGCAGTGAATTGACAGAAAATGAAAAACTGTTTTTT. Translation gives CASSELTENEKLFF.

The chain employs TRBV7-2 and TRBJ2-7; D gene uncertain. The CDR3 extends over 16 amino acids. V lost 2 bases, J lost 0 bases, and 14 bases lay in between. Germline V gives CDR1 SGHTA, CDR2 FQGNSA. The CDR3 DNA reads TGTGCCAGCAGCTTATTCGGGCAGCACTCCTCCTACGAGCAGTACTTC. Translation: CASSLFGQHSSYEQYF.

This chain connects TRBV6-5 to TRBJ1-4; D might be TRBD1 (6 bases). Per the germline V gene, CDR1 is MNHEY and CDR2 is SVGAGI. The CDR3 sequence is 14 residues long. The V gene lost 5 bases and the J gene lost 6 bases, with 13 bases spanning the gap. The CDR3 sequence: CASSPGDADEKLFF. CDR3 nucleotide sequence: TGTGCCAGCAGTCCAGGGGATGCGGATGAAAAACTGTTTTTT.

V usage is TRBV19 and J usage is TRBJ1-3; D gene ambiguous. The V gene lost 10 bases and the J gene lost 0 bases, with 13 bases spanning the gap. The V gene's germline CDR1 is LNHDA and CDR2 SQIVND (reference sequence). The CDR3 sequence is 14 residues long. The CDR3 coding sequence is TGTGCCACCTCCCCTTCGGACTCTGGAAACACCATATATTTT. This sequence encodes CATSPSDSGNTIYF. Full variable domain (rest looked up from reference TRBV19 and TRBJ1-3): DGGITQSPKYLFRKEGQNVTLSCEQNLNHDAMYWYRQDPGQGLRLIYYSQIVNDFQKGDIAEGYSVSREKKESFPLTVTSAQKNPTAFYLCATSPSDSGNTIYFGEGSWLTVV.

This clone was picked up a small number of times. The chain uses TRBV9 and TRBJ1-4; unclear D gene. CDR1 is SGDLS and CDR2 is YYNGEE in the germline V gene. The CDR3 contains 16 residues. The V end was cut by 0 bases, the J end by 0 bases, with 9 bases between. The CDR3 loop reads CASSVGRETTNEKLFF. CDR3 in DNA: TGTGCCAGCAGCGTAGGACGTGAGACAACTAATGAAAAACTGTTTTTT.

In its sample, this clone was seen a few times. The chain couples TRBV7-6 to TRBJ2-7; D tentatively reads TRBD1 or TRBD2 (5 bases each). The CDR3 sequence is 16 residues long. CDR1 and CDR2 (germline): SGHVS, FNYEAQ. V was trimmed by 5 bases and J by 3 bases, leaving 20 bases between them. The CDR3 DNA sequence: TGTGCCAGCAGCACAAGAGGCCAGGGACGAGACTACGAGCAGTACTTC. It is translated as CASSTRGQGRDYEQYF.

The V gene is TRBV2, the J gene TRBJ1-2; D gene unclear. V lost 1 base and J 2 bases, leaving 11 bases between the germline ends. This CDR3 region has 15 residues. CDR1 is SNHLY and CDR2 is FYNNEI in the germline V gene. CDR3 in DNA: TGTGCCAGCAGTGAAGTACAGAATCCCAACTATGGCTACACCTTC. Translation: CASSEVQNPNYGYTF.

About this clone: At one end the junction does not follow the germline gene, possibly because of a read error. V and J are TRBV29-1 and TRBJ1-4; 9 bases are a match to TRBD1. The germline CDR1 and CDR2 sequences are SQVTM and ANQGSEA. The CDR3 is 14 amino acids. The CDR3 is CSVEGTGNNEKLFF. The CDR3 region has the DNA TGCAGCGTGGAAGGGACAGGGAACAATGAAAAACTGTTTTTT.

The genes are TRBV27 and TRBJ2-1; TRBD1 is a possible D gene (6 bases). Per germline, CDR1 MNHEY and CDR2 SMNVEV (reference sequence). This CDR3 has 14 amino acids. With 6 bases removed from V and 8 bases from J, the gap between germline ends came to 17 bases. The CDR3 sequence is CASSRDRFGDEQFF. As DNA, the CDR3 is TGTGCCAGCAGCCGTGACAGGTTTGGTGATGAGCAGTTCTTC.

The rearrangement joins TRBV9 to TRBJ2-5, with 9 bases matching TRBD2. Trimming took 0 bases from V and 3 from J; bases not matched to a gene: 3. CDR3 length equals 15 residues. Germline V gene sequence: CDR1 SGDLS, CDR2 YYNGEE. The CDR3 region is CASSVGASGKETQYF. The DNA of the CDR3 is TGTGCCAGCAGCGTAGGTGCTAGCGGGAAAGAGACCCAGTACTTC.

This clone was recorded a few times. The rearrangement uses TRBV9 and TRBJ2-3; D could derive from TRBD1 or TRBD2 (5 bases each). There are 16 residues in the CDR3. Trimming took off 1 base at V and 0 bases at J, with 12 bases between the two ends. The germline V gene encodes CDR1 SGDLS and CDR2 YYNGEE. In nucleotides, the CDR3 is TGTGCCAGCAGCGTACGGGACCACACTAGCACAGATACGCAGTATTTT. Amino acids: CASSVRDHTSTDTQYF.

This chain joins TRBV3-1 (or the pseudogene TRBV3-2) and TRBJ2-5; the D is unclear. The DNA end favors TRBJ2-7, so the J call may be wrong. This CDR3 region has 15 residues. CDR1 and CDR2 (germline): LGHDT, YNNKEL (reference sequence). The CDR3 spells CASSQGPASSYEQYF. The CDR3 bases are TGTGCCAGCAGCCAGGGTCCCGCAAGCTCCTACGAGCAGTACTTC.

The genes are TRBV5-1 and TRBJ1-4, with 8 bases aligning to TRBD1. J was trimmed by 2 bases and V by 4 bases; bases with no gene match: 7. CDR1 is SGHRS, CDR2 YFSETQ, per germline. There are 16 residues in the CDR3. CDR3 residues: CASSVLQGGTNEKLFF. As DNA, the CDR3 is TGCGCCAGCAGCGTCCTACAGGGGGGGACTAATGAAAAACTGTTTTTT.

This clone was observed a handful of times. This chain uses TRBV7-9 with TRBJ2-1; D gene ambiguous. V lost 5 bases and J lost 3, with 23 bases in between. This CDR3 spans 18 amino acids. In germline, CDR1 is SEHNR, CDR2 FQNEAQ (reference sequence). CDR3 loop: CASSQKAIELLDYNEQFF. Written as DNA, the CDR3 is TGTGCCAGCAGCCAAAAAGCGATCGAGCTTCTAGACTACAATGAGCAGTTCTTC.

The chain uses TRBV6-5 and TRBJ1-5; 12 bases are shared with TRBD1. Germline CDR1 and CDR2: MNHEY and SVGAGI. CDR3 length equals 15 residues. The ends lost 5 bases at V and 7 bases at J; junction bases unmatched: 6. This CDR3 is CASSPGTGGRQPQHF. CDR3 nucleotides: TGTGCCAGCAGTCCCGGGACAGGGGGCCGGCAGCCCCAGCATTTT.